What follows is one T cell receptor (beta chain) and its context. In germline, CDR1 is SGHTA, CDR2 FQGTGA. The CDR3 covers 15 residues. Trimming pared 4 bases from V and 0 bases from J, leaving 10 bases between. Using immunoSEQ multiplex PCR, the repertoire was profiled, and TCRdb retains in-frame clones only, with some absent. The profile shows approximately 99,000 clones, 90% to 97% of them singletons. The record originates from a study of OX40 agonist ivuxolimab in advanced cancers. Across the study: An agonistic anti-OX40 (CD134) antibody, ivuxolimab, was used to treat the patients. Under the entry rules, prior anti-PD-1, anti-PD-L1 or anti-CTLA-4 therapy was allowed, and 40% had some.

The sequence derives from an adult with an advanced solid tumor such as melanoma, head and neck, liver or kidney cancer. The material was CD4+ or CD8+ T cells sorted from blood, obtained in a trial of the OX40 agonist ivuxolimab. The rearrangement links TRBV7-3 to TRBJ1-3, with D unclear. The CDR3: CASSSDGSSGNTIYF. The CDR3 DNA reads TGTGCCAGCAGCTCGGACGGCAGCTCTGGAAACACCATATATTTT.